Below, 17 T cell receptor beta chains from the same sample are listed, as sequenced in a study of shared clonotypes between healthy human individuals. Libraries were prepared by immunoSEQ multiplex PCR; TCRdb keeps only in-frame clonotypes and omits some of them. The repertoire holds 150,000 to 200,000 clones, with roughly 91% as singletons. Sequenced: naive CD4+ T cells sorted from blood. Subset meaning: CD45RA+ positively selected. Receptor source: a woman aged 25 to 39 in good health.

The chain links TRBV12-2 to TRBJ1-1; the D call of TRBD1 is as the table states it, not checked on the DNA. TRBV12-2 is termed a pseudogene. The CDR3 consists of 16 residues. The CDR3 here is CASRLGTANLNTEAFF. CDR3 nucleotide sequence: TGTGCAAGTCGCCTAGGGACAGCCAACCTGAACACTGAAGCTTTCTTT.

The V gene is TRBV28, the J gene TRBJ1-3; D is possibly TRBD1 (5 bases). The V gene's germline CDR1 is MDHEN and CDR2 SYDVKM. Trimming removed 4 bases from V and 3 bases from J, with 16 bases in between. The CDR3 covers 16 residues. In nucleotides, the CDR3 is TGTGCCAGCAGTTACACGGGGACGGGCGGTGGAAACACCATATATTTT. It translates to CASSYTGTGGGNTIYF.

J is TRBJ2-7 and V is TRBV6-5; D is undetermined. From germline, CDR1 is MNHEY and CDR2 SVGAGI. This CDR3 region has 15 residues. V lost 7 bases, J lost 3 bases, and 19 bases lay in between. The CDR3 reads CASKAVESVNYEQYF. DNA for the CDR3: TGTGCCAGCAAAGCAGTGGAGTCAGTCAACTACGAGCAGTACTTC.

The chain employs TRBV7-9 and TRBJ2-7; 7 nucleotides agree with TRBD2. Germline V gives CDR1 SEHNR, CDR2 FQNEAQ (reference sequence). The CDR3 has 13 amino acids. The J segment lost 4 bases and the V segment lost 4 bases, leaving 4 bases of the junction unmatched. CDR3 loop: CASSSQREYEQYF. The CDR3 DNA is TGTGCCAGCAGCTCCCAGCGGGAATACGAGCAGTACTTC. Full variable domain (rest looked up from reference TRBV7-9 and TRBJ2-7): DTGVSQNPRHKITKRGQNVTFRCDPISEHNRLYWYRQTLGQGPEFLTYFQNEAQLEKSRLLSDRFSAERPKGSFSTLEIQRTEQGDSAMYLCASSSQREYEQYFGPGTRLTVT.

V and J are TRBV5-1 and TRBJ2-5; D gene ambiguous. The CDR3 is made up of 14 amino acids. From germline, CDR1 is SGHRS and CDR2 YFSETQ. Trimming removed 0 bases from V and 0 bases from J, with 6 bases in between. The DNA for the CDR3 is TGCGCCAGCAGCTTGGTAGGGAACCAAGAGACCCAGTACTTC. Residues: CASSLVGNQETQYF.

The V gene is TRBV30, the J gene TRBJ1-1, with 9 nucleotides matching TRBD1. Germline loops: CDR1 GTSNPN, CDR2 SVGIG (reference sequence). The CDR3 runs to 14 residues. The ends lost 3 bases at V and 4 bases at J; junction bases unmatched: 6. In DNA, the CDR3 is TGTGCCTGGAGACGGACAGGGGTGGGCACTGAAGCTTTCTTT. Translation: CAWRRTGVGTEAFF.

The V gene is TRBV18, the J gene TRBJ1-1, with D possibly TRBD1 on 6 matching bases. The CDR3 sequence is 13 residues long. The germline CDR1 and CDR2 sequences are KGHSH and LQKENI. V gave up 9 bases and J gave up 2 bases, with 13 bases separating them. CDR3 DNA sequence: TGTGCCAGTCTCGGACAGATTAACACTGAAGCTTTCTTT. This gives the protein CASLGQINTEAFF. Drawing the rest from reference TRBV18 and TRBJ1-1, the complete variable domain is NAGVMQNPRHLVRRRGQEARLRCSPMKGHSHVYWYRQLPEEGLKFMVYLQKENIIDESGMPKERFSAEFPKEGPSILRIQQVVRGDSAAYFCASLGQINTEAFFGQGTRLTVV.

The V call is TRBV5-1, the J call TRBJ2-1; D gene unclear. CDR3 length: 14 amino acids. V was trimmed by 4 bases and J by 1 base, leaving 9 bases between them. In germline, CDR1 is SGHRS, CDR2 YFSETQ. CDR3 protein: CASSTGHSYNEQFF. The CDR3 DNA sequence: TGCGCCAGCAGCACGGGTCATTCCTACAATGAGCAGTTCTTC.

The chain is built from TRBV28 and TRBJ2-5, with TRBD1 matching over 8 bases. The end of the DNA is better explained by TRBJ2-7, so the J call may be wrong. CDR1 and CDR2 (germline): MDHEN, SYDVKM. CDR3 length: 13 residues. The CDR3 here is CASTGGSSYEQYF. The CDR3 nucleotides read TGTGCCAGCACAGGGGGCAGCTCCTACGAGCAGTACTTC.

The chain recombines TRBV10-3 with TRBJ2-7, with 8 bases aligning to TRBD2. Germline V gene data show CDR1 as ENHRY and CDR2 as SYGVKD. CDR3 length: 14 residues. V lost 10 bases and J lost 2; bases outside the gene matches: 10. The DNA of the CDR3 is TGTGCCACCAGAGAGGGGACTAGAGCCTACGAGCAGTACTTC. It encodes CATREGTRAYEQYF.

The chain combines TRBV2 with TRBJ2-5, with TRBD1 matching 8 bases. The J call could be wrong; TRBJ2-7 is a better fit for the DNA end. The CDR3 contains 13 residues. Germline values: CDR1 SNHLY, CDR2 FYNNEI. The CDR3 here is CASRSQGAHEQYF. CDR3 bases: TGTGCCAGCAGGTCCCAGGGGGCGCACGAGCAGTACTTC.

V gene TRBV7-9 combines with J gene TRBJ2-3; 10 bases agree with TRBD2. The CDR3 is 17 amino acids. V shed 4 bases, J shed 3 bases, and the junction held 10 bases outside the gene matches. Per germline, CDR1 SEHNR and CDR2 FQNEAQ (reference sequence). The DNA of the CDR3 is TGTGCCAGCAGCTCTCGCCGAGGTAGCGGGAGGACAGATACGCAGTATTTT. This codes for CASSSRRGSGRTDTQYF.

The chain has TRBV6-1 and TRBJ1-5, with unresolved D. Between the trimmed V and J ends, which lost 4 bases and 0 bases, there was a span of 16 bases. CDR1 and CDR2 (germline): MNHNS, SASEGT. The CDR3 contains 17 residues. CDR3 nucleotides: TGTGCCAGCAGTGCCTCAGGATTTTCCTATAGCAATCAGCCCCAGCATTTT. Translated: CASSASGFSYSNQPQHF.

The chain links TRBV21-1 to TRBJ2-7; the table gives TRBD1 as D, unverified against the DNA. TRBV21-1 is listed as a pseudogene. This CDR3 spans 14 amino acids. DNA for the CDR3: TGTGCCAGCAGCAAAGGTCGGACAGCAGTCGAGCAGTACTTC. It specifies CASSKGRTAVEQYF.

The chain is built from TRBV7-2 and TRBJ2-1; D remains unclear. CDR1 and CDR2 from the germline V gene are SGHTA and FQGNSA. Trimming pared 5 bases from V and 8 bases from J, leaving 13 bases between. CDR3 size: 13 residues. The CDR3 is CASSPTRGDEQFF. The DNA of the CDR3 is TGTGCCAGCAGCCCCACCCGAGGCGATGAGCAGTTCTTC.

The chain has TRBV18 and TRBJ2-1; D may be TRBD1 (5 bases). The CDR3 is 16 amino acids. CDR1 is KGHSH, CDR2 LQKENI, per germline. V shed 5 bases and J shed 3 bases, with 17 bases lying between them. CDR3 loop: CASSTPGYLFYNEQFF. The CDR3 DNA reads TGTGCCAGCTCAACTCCAGGGTACCTTTTCTACAATGAGCAGTTCTTC.

This clone showed up just a few times. This chain joins TRBV7-9 and TRBJ1-2, with D possibly being TRBD1 (6 bases). The CDR3 covers 15 residues. V was cut by 2 bases and J by 2 bases, with 12 bases left in between. Germline CDR1 is SEHNR and CDR2 is FQNEAQ (reference sequence). CDR3 nucleotide sequence: TGTGCCAGCAGCTTATCCGGGACAAGGAACTATGGCTACACCTTC. Protein sequence: CASSLSGTRNYGYTF.